This T cell receptor (beta chain) was sequenced for a study of T cells after yellow fever vaccination. The overall study: For low cell numbers, libraries were made with SMART-Seq v4 Ultra Low Input. Study results and limitations: Peak timing came faster in the weaker secondary response, day 5 versus 15.

TCRdb re-analysed the 5' RACE reads in MiXCR, keeping a single row per CDR3 protein. The sample has about 300,000 distinct CDR3 sequences, approximately 10% seen once; the top ten hold over 3%. As regards this clonotype: No antigen is known for it.

The ends were cut back, 4 bases at V and 3 bases at J, with 12 bases in the middle. The CDR3 consists of 14 residues. Germline CDR1 reads LGHNA; CDR2 reads YSLEER. The TCR comes from a man younger than 30 who received the YFV17D yellow fever vaccine. The input for sequencing was CD4+ T cells sorted from PBMCs, taken 5 days after the yellow fever booster vaccination. The genes are TRBV4-3 and TRBJ2-5; D possibly matches TRBD1 or TRBD2 (6 bases each). The CDR3 reads CASSPWGAEETQYF. The CDR3, as DNA: TGCGCCAGCAGCCCGTGGGGGGCGGAAGAGACCCAGTACTTC.